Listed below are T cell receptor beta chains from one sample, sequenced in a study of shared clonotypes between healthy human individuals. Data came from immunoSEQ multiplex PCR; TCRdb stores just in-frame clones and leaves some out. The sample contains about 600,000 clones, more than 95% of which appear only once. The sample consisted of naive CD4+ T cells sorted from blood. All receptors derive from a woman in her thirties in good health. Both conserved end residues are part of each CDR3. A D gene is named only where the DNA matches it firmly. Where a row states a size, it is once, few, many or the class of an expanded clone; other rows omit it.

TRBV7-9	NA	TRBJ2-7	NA	TGTGCCAGCAGCTTAACTAGTTACGAGCAGTACTTC	CASSLTSYEQYF
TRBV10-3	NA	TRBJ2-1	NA	TGTGCCTCCGGCGCCGGGACGAGCAGCGAGCAGTTCTTC	CASGAGTSSEQFF
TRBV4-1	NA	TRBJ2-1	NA	TGCGCCAGCAGCCAAGATCACTTCAATGAGCAGTTCTTC	CASSQDHFNEQFF
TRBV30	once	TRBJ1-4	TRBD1	TGTGCCTGGAGTCCGGGACAGGGGTATGAAAAACTGTTTTTT	CAWSPGQGYEKLFF
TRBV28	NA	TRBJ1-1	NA	TGTGCCAGCAGTTCCGGGACACCTAACACTGAAGCTTTCTTT	CASSSGTPNTEAFF
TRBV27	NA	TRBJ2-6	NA	TGTGCCAGCAGTTTTAGAAGGGGGGCAAACAAGTATGGGGCCAACGTCCTGACTTTC	CASSFRRGANKYGANVLTF
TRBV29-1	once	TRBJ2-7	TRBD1	TGCAGCGTCGAACCTGGACAGGGGGGCTACGAGCAGTACTTC	CSVEPGQGGYEQYF
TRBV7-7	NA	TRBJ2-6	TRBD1	TGTGCCAGCAGTTCCGGGACAGGGTCTGGGGCCAACGTCCTGACTTTC	CASSSGTGSGANVLTF
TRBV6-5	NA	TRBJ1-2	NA	TGTGCCAGCTTTTGGAATCTGGGCTACACCTTC	CASFWNLGYTF
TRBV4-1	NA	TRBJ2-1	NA	TGCGCCAGCAGCCACCTCATAGGATACAATGAGCAGTTCTTC	CASSHLIGYNEQFF
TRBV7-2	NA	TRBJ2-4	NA	TGTGCCAGCAGCTTAGCGCTGGATCTGTTAGCCAAAAACATTCAGTACTTC	CASSLALDLLAKNIQYF
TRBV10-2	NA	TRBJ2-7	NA	TGCGCCAGCTCGGACAGAGACCATGGCGAGCAGTACTTC	CASSDRDHGEQYF
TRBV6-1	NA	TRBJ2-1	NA	TGTGCCAGCAGTGAGCGGGGCAATGAGCAGTTCTTC	CASSERGNEQFF
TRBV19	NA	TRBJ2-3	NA	TGTGCCAGTAGTCCGGGTCGTCACTACACAGATACGCAGTATTTT	CASSPGRHYTDTQYF
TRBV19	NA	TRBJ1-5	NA	TGTGCCAGTAGTATCATGGGGGCAAATCAGCCCCAGCATTTT	CASSIMGANQPQHF
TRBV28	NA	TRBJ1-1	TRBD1	TGTGCCAGCCACAGGGGTTGGTACACTGAAGCTTTCTTT	CASHRGWYTEAFF
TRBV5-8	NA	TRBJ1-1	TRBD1	TGTGCCAGCAGCGGACAGGGCGGCACTGAAGCTTTCTTT	CASSGQGGTEAFF
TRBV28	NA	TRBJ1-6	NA	TGTGCCAGCAGTTTGGTCGGCCCCCTGGGCTCACCCCTCCACTTT	CASSLVGPLGSPLHF
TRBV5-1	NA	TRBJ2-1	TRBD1	TGCGCCAGCAGCTTGCTTTCGGGGACAGGGTACAATGAGCAGTTCTTC	CASSLLSGTGYNEQFF
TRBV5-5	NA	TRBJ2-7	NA	TGTGCCAGCAGTCAAGCGACAGGATCGAGCTCCTACGAGCAGTACTTC	CASSQATGSSSYEQYF
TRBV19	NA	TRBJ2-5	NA	TGTGCCAGTAGTAGTTCCCAGGGTCGCCAAGAGACCCAGTACTTC	CASSSSQGRQETQYF
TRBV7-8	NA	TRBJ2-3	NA	TGTGCCAGCAGCTTACGGGGTCAGAAGCAGGATACGCAGTATTTT	CASSLRGQKQDTQYF
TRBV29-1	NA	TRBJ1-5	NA	TGCAGCGCGAAGATCCCCCCCCAGGTTGGCAATCAGCCCCAGCATTTT	CSAKIPPQVGNQPQHF
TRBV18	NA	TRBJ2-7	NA	TGTGCCAGCTCACCACCGGGTCGGGCGAGCTCCTACGAGCAGTACTTC	CASSPPGRASSYEQYF
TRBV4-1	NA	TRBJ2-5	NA	TGCGCCAGCAGCCAAGGGGGGCTCGGACTCAACCAAGAGACCCAGTACTTC	CASSQGGLGLNQETQYF
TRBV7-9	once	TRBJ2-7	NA	TGTGCCAGCAGCTTAGACAGCTACAACTCCGAGCAGTACTTC	CASSLDSYNSEQYF
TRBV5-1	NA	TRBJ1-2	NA	TGCGCCAGCAGCTCGACTACAGGGAACTATGGCTACACCTTC	CASSSTTGNYGYTF
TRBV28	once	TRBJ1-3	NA	TGTGCCAGCAGCCCCCCGAGCAGCTCTGGAAACACCATATATTTT	CASSPPSSSGNTIYF
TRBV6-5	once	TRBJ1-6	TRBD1	TGTGCCAGCAGCCTCGGACAGGGCGGCTCACCCCTCCACTTT	CASSLGQGGSPLHF
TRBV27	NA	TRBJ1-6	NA	TGTGCCAGCAAGGGGGGGTACTCACCCCTCCACTTT	CASKGGYSPLHF
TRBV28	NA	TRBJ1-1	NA	TGTGCCAGCAGACCTATATACGACAGAAAAAAGAACACTGAAGCTTTCTTT	CASRPIYDRKKNTEAFF
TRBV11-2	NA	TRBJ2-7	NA	TGTGCCAGCAGCCCAACGTGGATTCCCATCTCCTACGAGCAGTACTTC	CASSPTWIPISYEQYF
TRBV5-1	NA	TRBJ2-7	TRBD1	TGCGCCAGCAGCATTGGGACAGGAGCGGGTTCCTACGAGCAGTACTTC	CASSIGTGAGSYEQYF
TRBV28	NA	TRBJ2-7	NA	TGTGCCAGCAGTTTAGGAGCGTATGTGCAGTACTTC	CASSLGAYVQYF
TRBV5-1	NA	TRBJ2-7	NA	TGCGCCAGCAGCCGGAGCGGAACCTACGAGCAGTACTTC	CASSRSGTYEQYF
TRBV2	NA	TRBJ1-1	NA	TGTGCCAGCAGCCGAGGACAGCCGAGAGCTTTCTTT	CASSRGQPRAFF
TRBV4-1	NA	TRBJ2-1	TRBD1	TGCGCCAGCAGCCAAGAAGGGTGGCAGGGGGCGGGCAATGAGCAGTTCTTC	CASSQEGWQGAGNEQFF
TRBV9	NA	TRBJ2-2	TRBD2	TGTGCCAGCAACCTAGCGGACATCGGGGAGCTGTTTTTT	CASNLADIGELFF
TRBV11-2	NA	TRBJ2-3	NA	TGTGCCAGCAGCTTAAGGGATACGCAGTATTTT	CASSLRDTQYF
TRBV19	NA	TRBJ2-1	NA	TGTGCCAGTAGTATTTCGAACGGGCCAGCATACAATGAGCAGTTCTTC	CASSISNGPAYNEQFF
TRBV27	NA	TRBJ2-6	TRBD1	TGTGCCAGCAGTGTCGACAGGGCTGGGGCCAACGTCCTGACTTTC	CASSVDRAGANVLTF
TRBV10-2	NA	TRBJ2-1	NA	TGCGCCAGCAGCGGGACTCAGAATAATGAGCAGTTCTTC	CASSGTQNNEQFF
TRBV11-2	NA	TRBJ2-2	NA	TGTGCCAGCAGCTTAGATCCCCCCGGGGAGCTGTTTTTT	CASSLDPPGELFF
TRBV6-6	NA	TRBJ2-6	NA	TGTGCCAGCAGTCAGGAGGGGGCGGCTGGGGCCAACGTCCTGACTTTC	CASSQEGAAGANVLTF